The 27 T cell receptor beta chains reported below all come from one sample, sequenced in a study of blood T cell repertoires in COVID-19. The data were produced by immunoSEQ multiplex PCR, yet TCRdb's version contains in-frame clones alone and is incomplete. The data show approximately 280,000 clones, 85% seen once. Sequenced: PBMCs or T cells enriched from blood (not recorded which). These receptors were collected from a woman between 50 and 59 years old who had recovered from COVID-19.

This clone was found once. The genes are TRBV5-1 and TRBJ1-2; D remains unclear. The germline V and J ends were trimmed by 4 bases and 2 bases, with 15 bases remaining between them. The CDR3 length is 15 residues. Germline V gene data show CDR1 as SGHRS and CDR2 as YFSETQ. CDR3 sequence (DNA): TGCGCCAGCAGCCCTGAGGCGTGGGAGAACTATGGCTACACCTTC. Its translation is CASSPEAWENYGYTF.

The rearrangement links TRBV7-9 to TRBJ1-4, with 7 nucleotides matching TRBD1. Germline assignment: CDR1 SEHNR and CDR2 FQNEAQ (reference sequence). The junction had 9 bases not matched to a gene; V was cut back by 5 bases and J by 6 bases. The CDR3 length is 15 residues. The CDR3 loop is CASSPGQAAHEKLFF. The CDR3 DNA reads TGTGCCAGCAGCCCCGGACAGGCAGCTCATGAAAAACTGTTTTTT.

V usage is TRBV6-5 and J usage is TRBJ1-5; 9 nucleotides agree with TRBD1. Per the germline V gene, CDR1 is MNHEY and CDR2 is SVGAGI. The ends lost 9 bases at V and 6 bases at J; junction bases unmatched: 6. The length of the CDR3 is 13 residues. The DNA for the CDR3 is TGTGCCAGACGGACAGGGGCTAGTCAGCCCCAGCATTTT. It yields the protein CARRTGASQPQHF.

This chain connects TRBV15 to TRBJ2-5, with no clear D. Germline V gene sequence: CDR1 LNHNV, CDR2 YYDKDF (reference sequence). The V end lost 0 bases, the J end lost 2 bases, and 10 bases lay between the germline ends. The CDR3 totals 15 residues. As DNA, the CDR3 is TGTGCCACCAGCAGAGATGCGAACTTACAAGAGACCCAGTACTTC. Protein sequence: CATSRDANLQETQYF.

V usage is TRBV5-1 and J usage is TRBJ1-1, with TRBD1 matching over 8 bases. The V and J ends lost 0 bases and 3 bases, in that order; junction bases with no gene match: 13. CDR3 length: 18 residues. Germline lookup yields CDR1 SGHRS and CDR2 YFSETQ. This CDR3 reads CASSLVFSGGGLDTEAFF. Here the CDR3 DNA reads TGCGCCAGCAGCTTGGTGTTTTCAGGGGGCGGTTTGGACACTGAAGCTTTCTTT.

J is TRBJ1-4 and V is TRBV15; no definite D call. Trimming shortened V by 3 bases and J by 0 bases, and 8 bases separated the two germline ends. CDR1 is LNHNV, CDR2 YYDKDF, per germline (reference sequence). The CDR3 length is 15 residues. DNA of the CDR3: TGTGCCACCAGCAGGAGGAGTGCAACTAATGAAAAACTGTTTTTT. Amino acid sequence: CATSRRSATNEKLFF.

J is TRBJ2-3 and V is TRBV7-2, with D maybe TRBD1 (6 bases). Trimming cost V 9 bases and J 2 bases, with 15 bases left between them. The CDR3 has 14 amino acids. The germline V gene encodes CDR1 SGHTA and CDR2 FQGNSA. In DNA, the CDR3 is TGTGCCAGTATGACAGGCCTTTACACAGATACGCAGTATTTT. It is translated as CASMTGLYTDTQYF.

The rearrangement links TRBV7-8 to TRBJ2-1; TRBD2 matches at 7 bases. This CDR3 region has 15 residues. V was clipped by 4 bases and J by 3 bases; unmatched bases: 6. Germline V gene data show CDR1 as SGHVS and CDR2 as FQNEAQ. The CDR3 loop is CASSSRASGYNEQFF. CDR3 nucleotide sequence: TGTGCCAGCAGCTCCCGGGCTAGCGGCTACAATGAGCAGTTCTTC.

The chain joins TRBV5-6 to TRBJ1-6; D is unresolved. The CDR3 length is 15 residues. Germline values: CDR1 SGHDT, CDR2 YYEEEE. The V end lost 1 base, the J end lost 7 bases, and 12 bases lay between the germline ends. In DNA, the CDR3 is TGTGCCAGCAGCTTGCTCCCCCTTATAAATTCACCCCTCCACTTT. It codes for CASSLLPLINSPLHF.

This chain links TRBV29-1 with TRBJ1-5; tentative D call: TRBD1 (6 bases). V lost 7 bases, J lost 6 bases, and 13 bases lay in between. CDR1 is SQVTM and CDR2 is ANQGSEA in the germline V gene. The CDR3 contains 12 residues. This CDR3 reads CSAGEARQPQHF. CDR3 sequence (DNA): TGCAGCGCAGGGGAGGCACGTCAGCCCCAGCATTTT.

This clone came up once. V usage is TRBV6-2 or TRBV6-3 and J usage is TRBJ1-1; 9 bases are shared with TRBD1. The CDR3 contains 15 residues. V shed 6 bases and J 2 bases; nucleotides not matched to a gene: 7. Looked up from germline, CDR1 is MNHEY and CDR2 is SVGEGT. The chain's CDR3 is CASSRTGVPNTEAFF. DNA of the CDR3: TGTGCCAGCAGCCGGACAGGGGTTCCAAACACTGAAGCTTTCTTT.

The gene calls are TRBV10-3 and TRBJ1-1, with TRBD1 as a possible D gene (6 bases). CDR3 length equals 14 residues. V was shortened by 3 bases and J by 4 bases, with 12 bases between the two germline ends. Germline lookup yields CDR1 ENHRY and CDR2 SYGVKD. Written as DNA, the CDR3 is TGTGCCATCAGTGACAGACAGGTAGGCACTGAAGCTTTCTTT. This codes for CAISDRQVGTEAFF.

The chain recombines TRBV30 with TRBJ2-5; 12 bases agree with TRBD2. With 4 bases clipped from V and 0 bases from J, the junction kept 12 bases outside the gene matches. This CDR3 has 18 amino acids. Germline V gene lookup returns CDR1 GTSNPN and CDR2 SVGIG (reference sequence). CDR3 region: CAWTIEASGGDHQETQYF. In nucleotides, the CDR3 is TGTGCCTGGACTATTGAGGCTAGCGGGGGGGACCACCAAGAGACCCAGTACTTC.

The chain joins TRBV13 to TRBJ2-5, with a possible D match to TRBD2 (5 bases). CDR3 length: 12 residues. The germline V and J ends were trimmed by 11 bases and 5 bases, with 15 bases remaining between them. Germline V gene data show CDR1 as PRHDT and CDR2 as FYEKMQ (reference sequence). The CDR3 protein is CACARRRETQYF. For the CDR3, the DNA is TGTGCCTGTGCACGGAGGCGGGAGACCCAGTACTTC.

The genes are TRBV9 and TRBJ2-7, with 7 positions matching TRBD2. The junction had 12 bases not matched to a gene; V was cut back by 4 bases and J by 5 bases. CDR1 is SGDLS and CDR2 is YYNGEE in the germline V gene. The CDR3 consists of 15 residues. The CDR3 nucleotides are TGTGCCAGCAGCCTCGTGGGCGGGAGCAGCAACGAGCAGTACTTC. Amino acid sequence: CASSLVGGSSNEQYF.

This clone has a handful of counts. The chain has TRBV30 and TRBJ2-1; 10 nucleotides align to TRBD1. CDR1 is GTSNPN and CDR2 is SVGIG in the germline V gene (reference sequence). This CDR3 has 13 residues. After removal of 5 bases from V and 6 bases from J, the junction contained 4 bases not matched to a gene. DNA of the CDR3: TGTGCCTGGGGGACAGGGGCGGTCAATGAGCAGTTCTTC. The encoded protein is CAWGTGAVNEQFF.

This chain links TRBV30 with TRBJ1-2; TRBD1 matches at 10 bases. V trimming: 4 bases; J trimming: 4 bases; junction bases outside the gene matches: 12. CDR3 length: 16 residues. In germline, CDR1 is GTSNPN, CDR2 SVGIG (reference sequence). This CDR3 reads CAWNPRTGGLPYGYTF. CDR3 nucleotide sequence: TGTGCCTGGAACCCAAGGACAGGGGGTCTTCCCTATGGCTACACCTTC.

The chain employs TRBV15 and TRBJ1-5; TRBD1 might be the D (6 bases). The germline V gene encodes CDR1 LNHNV and CDR2 YYDKDF (reference sequence). V was cut by 1 base and J by 2 bases, with 9 bases left in between. This CDR3 region has 15 residues. For the CDR3, the DNA is TGTGCCACCAGCAGAGGCAAGGGGGGCAATCAGCCCCAGCATTTT. Amino acids: CATSRGKGGNQPQHF.

This clone occurred once. The CDR3 loop reads CASRRQGMRDYGYTF. The CDR3, as DNA: TGTGCCAGCAGACGACAGGGTATGAGGGACTATGGCTACACCTTC. The rearrangement uses TRBV16 and TRBJ1-2; 7 nucleotides align to TRBD1. Germline-derived CDR1 and CDR2 are KGHSY and FQNENV. V was clipped by 6 bases and J by 3 bases; unmatched bases: 10. This CDR3 contains 15 residues.

The chain couples TRBV9 to TRBJ2-4; 11 bases line up with TRBD2. The CDR3 contains 17 residues. J was trimmed by 5 bases and V by 1 base; bases with no gene match: 8. Germline lookup yields CDR1 SGDLS and CDR2 YYNGEE. CDR3 sequence: CASSVSSGRLGENIQYF. DNA of the CDR3: TGTGCCAGCAGCGTATCTAGCGGGAGGTTAGGGGAAAACATTCAGTACTTC. The whole variable domain, filled in from reference TRBV9 and TRBJ2-4, reads DSGVTQTPKHLITATGQRVTLRCSPRSGDLSVYWYQQSLDQGLQFLIQYYNGEERAKGNILERFSAQQFPDLHSELNLSSLELGDSALYFCASSVSSGRLGENIQYFGAGTRLSVL.

V gene TRBV7-2 combines with J gene TRBJ1-1; D is undetermined. Trimming stripped 0 bases from V and 2 bases from J, with 7 bases between. The CDR3 totals 14 residues. Germline assignment: CDR1 SGHTA and CDR2 FQGNSA. For the CDR3, the DNA is TGTGCCAGCAGCTTAGCCAGGATTAACACTGAAGCTTTCTTT. Translating gives CASSLARINTEAFF.

This clone came up a few times. Other DNA sequences of this sample code for an identical CDR3. The chain couples TRBV5-1 to TRBJ2-1; 11 bases match TRBD1. Germline-derived CDR1 and CDR2 are SGHRS and YFSETQ. The CDR3 is made up of 15 amino acids. The trim removed 4 bases at V and 3 bases at J, leaving 3 bases unmatched. In DNA form, the CDR3 reads TGCGCCAGCAGCCCTGGGACAGGGGGCTACAATGAGCAGTTCTTC. This translates into CASSPGTGGYNEQFF. Drawing the rest from reference TRBV5-1 and TRBJ2-1, the complete variable domain is KAGVTQTPRYLIKTRGQQVTLSCSPISGHRSVSWYQQTPGQGLQFLFEYFSETQRNKGNFPGRFSGRQFSNSRSEMNVSTLELGDSALYLCASSPGTGGYNEQFFGPGTRLTVL.

In its sample, this clone was seen once. The chain combines TRBV3-1 (or the pseudogene TRBV3-2) with TRBJ1-1; TRBD1 matches 9 bases. Germline CDR1 and CDR2: LGHDT and YNNKEL (reference sequence). The junction had 13 bases not matched to a gene; V was cut back by 4 bases and J by 10 bases. The CDR3 extends over 15 amino acids. The CDR3: CASSPIPDRGSLAFF. The CDR3 DNA reads as TGTGCCAGCAGCCCGATACCGGACAGGGGTTCTTTAGCTTTCTTT.

V is TRBV5-6 and J is TRBJ2-2, with a tentative D call TRBD2 (5 bases). CDR3 size: 16 residues. The V gene's germline CDR1 is SGHDT and CDR2 YYEEEE. Trimming left V 0 bases short and J 1 base short, with 10 bases between. The CDR3 DNA follows: TGTGCCAGCAGCTTGGAATGGGAGATGAACACCGGGGAGCTGTTTTTT. Amino acids: CASSLEWEMNTGELFF. Together with reference TRBV5-6 and TRBJ2-2, the CDR3 gives the full variable domain: DAGVTQSPTHLIKTRGQQVTLRCSPKSGHDTVSWYQQALGQGPQFIFQYYEEEERQRGNFPDRFSGHQFPNYSSELNVNALLLGDSALYLCASSLEWEMNTGELFFGEGSRLTVL.

The V and J genes are TRBV29-1 and TRBJ2-2; 7 bases line up with TRBD1. Germline trimming cut 4 bases from V and 1 base from J; bases unmatched to any gene: 3. The CDR3 has 14 amino acids. CDR1 and CDR2 from the germline V gene are SQVTM and ANQGSEA. The CDR3 nucleotides read TGCAGCGTTGCCCGGGACAGGAACACCGGGGAGCTGTTTTTT. It specifies CSVARDRNTGELFF.

The rearrangement links TRBV27 to TRBJ2-2; weak D call: TRBD2 (6 bases). CDR3 length: 17 residues. Trimming removed 6 bases at V and 4 bases at J, with 21 bases between. Germline V gives CDR1 MNHEY, CDR2 SMNVEV (reference sequence). CDR3 DNA sequence: TGTGCCAGCAGGCTTGCGGGGAGTGGCGTGATCACCGGGGAGCTGTTTTTT. Encoded protein: CASRLAGSGVITGELFF.

V and J are TRBV15 and TRBJ2-7; tentatively, D is TRBD1 (6 bases). The V end lost 3 bases, the J end lost 0 bases, and 12 bases lay between the germline ends. The CDR3 consists of 15 residues. Germline V lookup: CDR1 LNHNV, CDR2 YYDKDF (reference sequence). CDR3 region: CATSRGDRSSYEQYF. In DNA, the CDR3 is TGTGCCACCAGCAGGGGAGACAGGTCCTCCTACGAGCAGTACTTC.